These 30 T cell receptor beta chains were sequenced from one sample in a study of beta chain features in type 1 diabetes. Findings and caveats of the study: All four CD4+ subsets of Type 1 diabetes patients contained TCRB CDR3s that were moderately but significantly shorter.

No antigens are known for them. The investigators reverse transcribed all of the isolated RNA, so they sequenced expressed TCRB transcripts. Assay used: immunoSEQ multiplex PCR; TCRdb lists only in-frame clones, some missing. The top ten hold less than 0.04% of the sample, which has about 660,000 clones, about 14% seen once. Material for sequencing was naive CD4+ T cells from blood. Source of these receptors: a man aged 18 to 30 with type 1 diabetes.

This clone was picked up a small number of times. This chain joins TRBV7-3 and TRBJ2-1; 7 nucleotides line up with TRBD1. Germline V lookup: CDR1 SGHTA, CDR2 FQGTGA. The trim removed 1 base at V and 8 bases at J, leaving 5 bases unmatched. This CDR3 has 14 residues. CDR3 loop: CASSLMEGGDEQFF. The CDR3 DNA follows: TGTGCCAGCAGCTTAATGGAAGGGGGCGATGAGCAGTTCTTC.

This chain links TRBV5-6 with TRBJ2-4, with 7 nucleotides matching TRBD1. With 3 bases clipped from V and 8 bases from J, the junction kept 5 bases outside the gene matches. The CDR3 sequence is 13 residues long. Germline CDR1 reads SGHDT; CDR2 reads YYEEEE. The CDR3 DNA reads TGTGCCAGCAGCTCACAGGGGTGGGACATTCAGTACTTC. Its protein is CASSSQGWDIQYF.

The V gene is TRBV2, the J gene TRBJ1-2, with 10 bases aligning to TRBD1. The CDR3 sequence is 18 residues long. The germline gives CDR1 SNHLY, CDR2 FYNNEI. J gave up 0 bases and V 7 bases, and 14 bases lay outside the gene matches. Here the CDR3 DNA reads TGTGCCAGCACTAGCGCACCGGGACAGGGGCCCACTAACTATGGCTACACCTTC. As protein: CASTSAPGQGPTNYGYTF.

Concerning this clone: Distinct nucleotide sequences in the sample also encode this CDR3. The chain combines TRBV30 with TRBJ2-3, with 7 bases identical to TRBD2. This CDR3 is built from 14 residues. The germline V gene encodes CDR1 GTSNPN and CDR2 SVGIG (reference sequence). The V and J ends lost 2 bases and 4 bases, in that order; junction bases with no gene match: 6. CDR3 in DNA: TGTGCCTGGAGTCGTCGTCTAGCGGCAGATACGCAGTATTTT. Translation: CAWSRRLAADTQYF.

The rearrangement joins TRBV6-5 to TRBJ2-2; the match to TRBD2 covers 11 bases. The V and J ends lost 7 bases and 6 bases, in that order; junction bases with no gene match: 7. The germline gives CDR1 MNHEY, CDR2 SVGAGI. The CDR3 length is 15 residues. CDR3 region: CASTPGTSGAGELFF. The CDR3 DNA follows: TGTGCCAGCACCCCGGGGACTAGCGGAGCCGGGGAGCTGTTTTTT.

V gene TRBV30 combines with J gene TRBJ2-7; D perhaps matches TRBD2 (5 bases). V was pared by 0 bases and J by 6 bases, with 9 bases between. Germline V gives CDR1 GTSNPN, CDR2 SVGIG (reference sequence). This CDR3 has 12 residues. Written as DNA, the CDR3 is TGTGCCTGGAGTGTCCCCCGGGGCGAGCAGTACTTC. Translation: CAWSVPRGEQYF.

The CDR3 coding sequence is TGTGCCAGCAGCCGTGACAGGGGTAACTATGGCTACACCTTC. As protein: CASSRDRGNYGYTF. The chain joins TRBV11-2 to TRBJ1-2; 8 bases map to TRBD1. Germline trimming cut 5 bases from V and 1 base from J; bases unmatched to any gene: 3. This CDR3 has 14 amino acids. CDR1 is SGHAT, CDR2 FQNNGV, per germline.

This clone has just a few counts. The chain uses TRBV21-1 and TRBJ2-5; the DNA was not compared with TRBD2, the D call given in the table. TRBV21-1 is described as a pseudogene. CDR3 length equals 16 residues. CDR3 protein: CASSKGSGPKPGTQYF. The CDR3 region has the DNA TGTGCCAGCAGCAAAGGTAGCGGCCCAAAACCTGGGACCCAGTACTTC.

CDR3: CASSQVSSPFQETQYF. The CDR3, as DNA: TGCGCCAGCAGCCAAGTGAGCTCCCCTTTCCAAGAGACCCAGTACTTC. The rearrangement links TRBV4-1 to TRBJ2-5; D uncertain. The V end was cut by 1 base, the J end by 1 base, with 13 bases between. Per the germline V gene, CDR1 is MGHRA and CDR2 is YSYEKL. CDR3 length: 16 amino acids.

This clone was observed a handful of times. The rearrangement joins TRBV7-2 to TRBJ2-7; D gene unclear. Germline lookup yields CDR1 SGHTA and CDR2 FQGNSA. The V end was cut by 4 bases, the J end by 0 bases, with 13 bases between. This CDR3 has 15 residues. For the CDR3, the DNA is TGTGCCAGCAGCTCTTGGGCCTTAAGCTCCTACGAGCAGTACTTC. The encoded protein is CASSSWALSSYEQYF.

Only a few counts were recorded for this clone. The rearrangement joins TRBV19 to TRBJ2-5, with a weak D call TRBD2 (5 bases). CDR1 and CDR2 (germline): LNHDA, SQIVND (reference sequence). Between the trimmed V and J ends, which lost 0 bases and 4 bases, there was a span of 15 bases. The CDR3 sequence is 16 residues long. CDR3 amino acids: CASSIEGEGPGETQYF. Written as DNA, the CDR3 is TGTGCCAGTAGTATAGAAGGCGAGGGTCCGGGAGAGACCCAGTACTTC. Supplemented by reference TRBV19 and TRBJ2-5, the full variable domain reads DGGITQSPKYLFRKEGQNVTLSCEQNLNHDAMYWYRQDPGQGLRLIYYSQIVNDFQKGDIAEGYSVSREKKESFPLTVTSAQKNPTAFYLCASSIEGEGPGETQYFGPGTRLLVL.

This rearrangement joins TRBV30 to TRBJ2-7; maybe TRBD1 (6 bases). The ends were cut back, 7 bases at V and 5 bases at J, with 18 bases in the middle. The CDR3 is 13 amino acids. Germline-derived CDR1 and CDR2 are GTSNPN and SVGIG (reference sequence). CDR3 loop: CAFQRGFVDEQYF. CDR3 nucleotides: TGTGCCTTCCAAAGGGGGTTTGTGGACGAGCAGTACTTC.

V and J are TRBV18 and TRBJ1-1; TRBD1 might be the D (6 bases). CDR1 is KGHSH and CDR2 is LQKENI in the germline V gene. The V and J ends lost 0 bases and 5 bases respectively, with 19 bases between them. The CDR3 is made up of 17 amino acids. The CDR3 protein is CASSPPGVRVGATEAFF. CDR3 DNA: TGTGCCAGCTCACCACCGGGCGTAAGGGTGGGGGCAACTGAAGCTTTCTTT.

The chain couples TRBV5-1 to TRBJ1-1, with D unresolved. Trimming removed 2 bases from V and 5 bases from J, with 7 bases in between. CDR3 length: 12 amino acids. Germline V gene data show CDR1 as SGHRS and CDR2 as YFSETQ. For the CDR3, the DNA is TGCGCCAGCAGCTTCGACGGTACTGAAGCTTTCTTT. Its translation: CASSFDGTEAFF.

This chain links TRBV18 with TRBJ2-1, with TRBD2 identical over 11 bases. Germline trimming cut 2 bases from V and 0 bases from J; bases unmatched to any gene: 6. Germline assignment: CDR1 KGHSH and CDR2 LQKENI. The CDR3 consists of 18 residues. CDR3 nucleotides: TGTGCCAGCTCACCAGGGACTAGCGGAGGGAGCTCCTACAATGAGCAGTTCTTC. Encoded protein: CASSPGTSGGSSYNEQFF.

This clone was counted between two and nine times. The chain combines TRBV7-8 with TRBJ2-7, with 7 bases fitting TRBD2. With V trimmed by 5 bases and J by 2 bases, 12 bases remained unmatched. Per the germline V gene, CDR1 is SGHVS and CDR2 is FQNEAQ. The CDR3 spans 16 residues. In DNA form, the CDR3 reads TGTGCCAGCAGCCCCAGTAGGCCCGCGGGGGCCTACGAGCAGTACTTC. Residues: CASSPSRPAGAYEQYF.

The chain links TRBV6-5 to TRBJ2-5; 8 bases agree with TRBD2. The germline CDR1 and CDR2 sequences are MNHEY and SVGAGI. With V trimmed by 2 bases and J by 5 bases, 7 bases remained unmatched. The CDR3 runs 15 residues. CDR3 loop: CASSYTGLASETQYF. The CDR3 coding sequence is TGTGCCAGCAGTTACACCGGACTAGCTAGCGAGACCCAGTACTTC.

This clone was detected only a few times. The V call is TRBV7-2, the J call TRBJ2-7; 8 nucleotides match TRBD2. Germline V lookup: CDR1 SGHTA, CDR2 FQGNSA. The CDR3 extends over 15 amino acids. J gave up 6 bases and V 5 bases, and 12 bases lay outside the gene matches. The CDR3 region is CASSPQAGVGSEQYF. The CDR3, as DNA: TGTGCCAGCAGCCCCCAAGCGGGAGTGGGGTCCGAGCAGTACTTC.

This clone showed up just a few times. The chain's CDR3 is CASSWGQFSSYEQYF. The CDR3 DNA follows: TGTGCCAGCAGTTGGGGACAGTTTTCCTCCTACGAGCAGTACTTC. The chain combines TRBV27 with TRBJ2-7; TRBD1 agrees at 7 bases. The V and J ends lost 4 bases and 0 bases, in that order; junction bases with no gene match: 6. Per germline, CDR1 MNHEY and CDR2 SMNVEV (reference sequence). This CDR3 is built from 15 residues.

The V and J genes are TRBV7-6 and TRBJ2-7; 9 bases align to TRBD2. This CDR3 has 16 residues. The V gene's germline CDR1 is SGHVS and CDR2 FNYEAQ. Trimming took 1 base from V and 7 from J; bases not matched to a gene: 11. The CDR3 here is CASSLEETSGPGEQYF. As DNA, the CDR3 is TGTGCCAGCAGCTTAGAAGAGACTAGCGGTCCAGGAGAGCAGTACTTC.

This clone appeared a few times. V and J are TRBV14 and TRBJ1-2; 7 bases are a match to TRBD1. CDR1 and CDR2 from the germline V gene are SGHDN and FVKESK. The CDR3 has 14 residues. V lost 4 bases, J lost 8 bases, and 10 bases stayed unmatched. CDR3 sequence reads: CASSPNRGTGGYTF. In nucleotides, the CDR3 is TGTGCCAGCAGCCCTAACAGGGGAACGGGAGGCTACACCTTC.

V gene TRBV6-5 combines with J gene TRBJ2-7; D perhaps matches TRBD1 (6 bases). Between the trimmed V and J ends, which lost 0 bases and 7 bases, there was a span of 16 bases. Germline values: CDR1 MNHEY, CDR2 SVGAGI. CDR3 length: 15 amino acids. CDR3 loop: CASSYSRAQGKEQYF. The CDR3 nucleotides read TGTGCCAGCAGTTACTCTCGGGCGCAGGGGAAGGAGCAGTACTTC.

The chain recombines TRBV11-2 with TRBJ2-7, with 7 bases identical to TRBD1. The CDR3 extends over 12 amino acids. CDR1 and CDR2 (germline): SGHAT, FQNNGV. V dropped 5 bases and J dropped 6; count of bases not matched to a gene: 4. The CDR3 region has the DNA TGTGCCAGCAGCCTGGGACAGTCCGAGCAGTACTTC. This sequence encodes CASSLGQSEQYF.

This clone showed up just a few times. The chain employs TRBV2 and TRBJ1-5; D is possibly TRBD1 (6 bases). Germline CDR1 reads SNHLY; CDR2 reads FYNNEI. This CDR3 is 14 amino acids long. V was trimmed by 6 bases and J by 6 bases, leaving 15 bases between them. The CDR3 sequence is CASSAGTTGQPQHF. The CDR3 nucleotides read TGTGCCAGCAGCGCCGGGACAACCGGTCAGCCCCAGCATTTT.

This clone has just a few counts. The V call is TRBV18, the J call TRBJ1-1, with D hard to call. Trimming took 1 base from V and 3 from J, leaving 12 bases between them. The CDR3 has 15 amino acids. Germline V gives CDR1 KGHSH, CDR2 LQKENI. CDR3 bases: TGTGCCAGCTCACCACAAGGAGGTGGGGACACTGAAGCTTTCTTT. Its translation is CASSPQGGGDTEAFF.

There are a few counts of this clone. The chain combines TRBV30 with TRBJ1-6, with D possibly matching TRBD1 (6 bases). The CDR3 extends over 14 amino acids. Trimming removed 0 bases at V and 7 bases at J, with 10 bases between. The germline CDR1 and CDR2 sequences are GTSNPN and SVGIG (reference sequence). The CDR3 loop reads CAWSVLDSNSPLHF. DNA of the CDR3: TGTGCCTGGAGTGTTTTGGACAGCAATTCACCCCTCCACTTT.

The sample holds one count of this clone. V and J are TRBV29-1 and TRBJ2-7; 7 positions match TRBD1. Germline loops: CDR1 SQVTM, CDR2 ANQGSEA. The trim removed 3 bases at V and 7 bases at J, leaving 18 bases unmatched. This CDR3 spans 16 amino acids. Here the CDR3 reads CSVESPSGTASGEQYF. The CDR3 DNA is TGCAGCGTTGAGAGCCCGTCCGGGACAGCCTCGGGAGAGCAGTACTTC.

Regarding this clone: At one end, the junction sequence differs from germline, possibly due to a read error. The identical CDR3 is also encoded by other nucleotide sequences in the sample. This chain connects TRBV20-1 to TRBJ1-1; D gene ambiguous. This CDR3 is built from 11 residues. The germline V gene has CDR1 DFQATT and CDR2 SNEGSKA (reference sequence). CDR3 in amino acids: CSARGNTEAFF. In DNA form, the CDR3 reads TGCAGTGCAAGAGGGAACACTGAAGCTTTCTTT.

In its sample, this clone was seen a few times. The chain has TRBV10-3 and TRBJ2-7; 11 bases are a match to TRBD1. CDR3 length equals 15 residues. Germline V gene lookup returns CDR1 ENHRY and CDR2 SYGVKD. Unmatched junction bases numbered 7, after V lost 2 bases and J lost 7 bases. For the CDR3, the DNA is TGTGCCATCAGTGAGACCCGGGACAGGGGGAAGGAGCAGTACTTC. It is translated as CAISETRDRGKEQYF.

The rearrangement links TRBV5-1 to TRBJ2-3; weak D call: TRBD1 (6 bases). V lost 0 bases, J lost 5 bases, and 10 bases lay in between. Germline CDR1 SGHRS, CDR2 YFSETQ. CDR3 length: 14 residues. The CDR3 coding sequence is TGCGCCAGCAGCTTGGTGGGGGCCGAAGATACGCAGTATTTT. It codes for CASSLVGAEDTQYF.